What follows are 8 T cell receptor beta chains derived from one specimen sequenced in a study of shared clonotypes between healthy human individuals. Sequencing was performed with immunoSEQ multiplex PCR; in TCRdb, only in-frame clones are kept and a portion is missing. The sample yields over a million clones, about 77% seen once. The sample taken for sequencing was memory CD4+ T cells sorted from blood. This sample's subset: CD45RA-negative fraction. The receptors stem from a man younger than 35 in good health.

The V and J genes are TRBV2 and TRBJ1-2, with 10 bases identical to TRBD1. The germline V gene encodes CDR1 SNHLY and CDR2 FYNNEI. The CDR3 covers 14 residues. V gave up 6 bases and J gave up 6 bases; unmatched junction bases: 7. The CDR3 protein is CASRALTGGDGYTF. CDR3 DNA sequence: TGTGCCAGCAGGGCATTGACAGGGGGCGATGGCTACACCTTC.

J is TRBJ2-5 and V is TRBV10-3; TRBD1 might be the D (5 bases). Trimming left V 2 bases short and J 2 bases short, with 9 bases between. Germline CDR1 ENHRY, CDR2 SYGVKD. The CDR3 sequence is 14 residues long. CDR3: CAISEGHRQETQYF. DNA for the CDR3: TGTGCCATCAGTGAGGGACATAGGCAAGAGACCCAGTACTTC.

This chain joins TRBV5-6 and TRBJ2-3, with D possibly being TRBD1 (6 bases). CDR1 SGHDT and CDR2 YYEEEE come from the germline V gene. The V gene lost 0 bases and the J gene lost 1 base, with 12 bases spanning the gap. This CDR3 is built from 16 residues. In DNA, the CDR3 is TGTGCCAGCAGCTTGGTTGACAGGCCGGGCACAGATACGCAGTATTTT. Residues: CASSLVDRPGTDTQYF.

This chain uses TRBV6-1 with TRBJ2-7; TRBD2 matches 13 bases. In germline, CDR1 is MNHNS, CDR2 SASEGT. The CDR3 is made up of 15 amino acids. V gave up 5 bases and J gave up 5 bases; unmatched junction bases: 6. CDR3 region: CASSFRTSGGDEQYF. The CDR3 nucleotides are TGTGCCAGCAGTTTTCGGACTAGCGGGGGAGACGAGCAGTACTTC.

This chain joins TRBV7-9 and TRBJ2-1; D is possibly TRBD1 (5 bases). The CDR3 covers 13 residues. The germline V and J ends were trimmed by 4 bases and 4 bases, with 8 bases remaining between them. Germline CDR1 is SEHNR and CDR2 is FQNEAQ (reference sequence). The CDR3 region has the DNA TGTGCCAGCAGCTCGACAGCGTACAATGAGCAGTTCTTC. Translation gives CASSSTAYNEQFF.

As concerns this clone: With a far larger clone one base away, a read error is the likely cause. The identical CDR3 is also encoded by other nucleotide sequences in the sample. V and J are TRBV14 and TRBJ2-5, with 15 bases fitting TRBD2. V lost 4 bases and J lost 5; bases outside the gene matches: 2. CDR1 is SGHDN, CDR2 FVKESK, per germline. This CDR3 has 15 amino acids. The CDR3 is CASSRTSGREETQYF. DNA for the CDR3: TGTGCCAGCAGCCGGACTAGCGGGAGGGAGGAGACCCAGTACTTC.

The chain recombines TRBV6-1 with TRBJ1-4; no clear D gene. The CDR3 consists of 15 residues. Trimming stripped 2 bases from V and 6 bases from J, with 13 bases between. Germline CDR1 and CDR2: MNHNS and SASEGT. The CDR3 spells CASSEIRVFDEKLFF. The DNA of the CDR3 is TGTGCCAGCAGTGAAATAAGGGTCTTCGATGAAAAACTGTTTTTT.

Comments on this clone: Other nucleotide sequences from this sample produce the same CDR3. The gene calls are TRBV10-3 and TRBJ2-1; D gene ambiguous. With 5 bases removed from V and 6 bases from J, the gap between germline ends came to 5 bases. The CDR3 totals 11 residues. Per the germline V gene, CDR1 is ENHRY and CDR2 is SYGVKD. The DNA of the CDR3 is TGTGCCATCAGTCTGGGCAATGAGCAGTTCTTC. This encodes CAISLGNEQFF.